This record looks at one TCR beta chain sequence and its context. Its antigen is as yet unknown. Its ends do not fully match the called genes, so a read error is possible. This entry belongs to a study of tumor-infiltrating lymphocytes in primary liver carcinoma. Findings of the study overall: There were only about 7.5-24% of top clones found in all five tumor regions.

RNA and DNA were co-extracted from roughly 20-30 mg of unsorted bulk tissue. A primer in the constant region served to generate TCR beta cDNA from 500 to 600 ng of total RNA. ARM-PCR, slightly modified, supplied the TCR beta libraries through three nested multiplex PCR rounds. Investigators reported that the first two PCR rounds, at 10 cycles each, used TRBV1-TRBV30 forward primers with a C-beta reverse primer. TCRdb re-derived calls from the multiplex PCR reads in MiXCR, one entry per CDR3 protein. The sample holds 100,000 or so distinct CDR3 sequences, roughly 80% seen once. CDR3 length: 14 amino acids. Per germline, CDR1 MGHDK and CDR2 SYGVNS.

The material sequenced was liver tumor tissue from sampling region 3. The subset here: tumor region T3, left-lateral pole. The V call is TRBV25-1, the J call TRBJ1-1; TRBD1 aligns across 10 bases. The receptor was derived from a man aged 40-49 years with primary liver carcinoma and hepatitis B virus infection. The CDR3 loop reads CASTSDRGLTEAFF. CDR3 nucleotides: TGTGCCAGCACCAGTGACAGGGGGCTAACTGAAGCCTTCTTT.